The rows below give T cell receptor beta chains drawn from one sample of a study of blood T cell repertoires in COVID-19. The table came from immunoSEQ multiplex PCR; TCRdb's copy has only in-frame clones and leaves some out. This table holds 170,000 or so clones, 80% to 85% found once. The material sequenced was peripheral blood. The origin of the receptors is a woman between 40 and 50 years old with COVID-19, enrolled during active disease. Both conserved end residues are part of each CDR3. D genes are given only for firm matches. A clone size is listed for some rows: how often the clone was seen (once, few, many), or a class if it is expanded.

V gene	J gene	clone size	D gene	CDR3 length	CDR3 DNA	CDR3 protein
TRBV29-1	TRBJ2-7	-	-	14	TGCAGCGTTGTGAGGGGGGAGGGCCACTACGAGCAGTACTTC	CSVVRGEGHYEQYF
TRBV4-1	TRBJ2-6	-	-	16	TGCGCCAGCAGCCCGGAGGTCAGCTCTGGGGCCAACGTCCTGACTTTC	CASSPEVSSGANVLTF
TRBV6-4	TRBJ2-2	-	TRBD2	15	TGTGCCAGCAGTGAACTAGCGGGGAGCACCGGGGAGCTGTTTTTT	CASSELAGSTGELFF
TRBV7-6	TRBJ2-4	once	TRBD1	15	TGTGCCAGCAGCTTGGACAGGGGTGACTTGAACATTCAGTACTTC	CASSLDRGDLNIQYF
TRBV2	TRBJ1-2	-	-	13	TGTGCCAGCAGTCGGAGTAGGAGCTATGGCTACACCTTC	CASSRSRSYGYTF
TRBV27	TRBJ1-1	-	TRBD1	14	TGTGCCAGCAGAAACAGGGGTGTGAGCACTGAAGCTTTCTTT	CASRNRGVSTEAFF
TRBV29-1	TRBJ2-1	-	TRBD1	14	TGCAGCGTTGGTCGGGACAGGGGGTACAATGAGCAGTTCTTC	CSVGRDRGYNEQFF
TRBV19	TRBJ2-5	-	-	13	TGTGCCAGTAGTATGGGGCAGCAAGAGACCCAGTACTTC	CASSMGQQETQYF
TRBV5-5	TRBJ1-1	few	-	14	TGTGCCAGCAGCTTGGGGACAGCGAACACTGAAGCTTTCTTT	CASSLGTANTEAFF
TRBV13	TRBJ2-3	-	TRBD1	14	TGTGCCAGCAGCGAAGGACAGGGGGCGGGAACGCAGTATTTT	CASSEGQGAGTQYF
TRBV6-5	TRBJ1-2	-	TRBD1	14	TGTGCCAGCAGTACAGGACAGGGGGGTGGTGGCTACACCTTC	CASSTGQGGGGYTF
TRBV10-2	TRBJ1-1	-	-	13	TGCGCCAGCAGTGAGAGGGGGGGGACTGAAGCTTTCTTT	CASSERGGTEAFF
TRBV12-5	TRBJ2-4	-	-	16	TGTGCTAGTGGTATCCTATCCCCGGCGGGTGGTGACATTCAGTACTTC	CASGILSPAGGDIQYF
TRBV2	TRBJ2-1	few	TRBD2	16	TGTGCCAGCCTCGGACTAGCGGGAGACACCCACAATGAGCAGTTCTTC	CASLGLAGDTHNEQFF
TRBV28	TRBJ1-1	-	TRBD1	13	TGTGCCAGCAGATGGGACAGTCTCTTCCCAGCTTTCTTT	CASRWDSLFPAFF
TRBV18	TRBJ1-6	-	TRBD1	15	TGTGCCAGCTCGGAGGACAGGGTCCTCCGTTCACCCCTCCACTTT	CASSEDRVLRSPLHF
TRBV28	TRBJ1-5	-	TRBD1	15	TGTGCCAGCAGTTTCCCCACAGGGGGCGATCAGCCCCAGCATTTT	CASSFPTGGDQPQHF
TRBV10-3	TRBJ2-7	few	-	11	TGTGCCATCGGGGAGAAAAACGAGCAGTACTTC	CAIGEKNEQYF
TRBV18	TRBJ2-1	-	TRBD2	20	TGTGCCAGCTCCTTGAGTTCGGGACTAGCGGGACTGGGTATCGGCAATGAGCAGTTCTTC	CASSLSSGLAGLGIGNEQFF
TRBV3-1/TRBV3-2	TRBJ1-2	-	-	12	TGTGCCAGCAGCCCGGGATTCTATGGCTACACCTTC	CASSPGFYGYTF
TRBV27	TRBJ1-4	few	TRBD1	15	TGTGCCAGCAGTCGGGACAGTGCAACTAATGAAAAACTGTTTTTT	CASSRDSATNEKLFF
TRBV28	TRBJ1-5	few	-	14	TGTGCCACCATAGGAGATAATAGCAATCAGCCCCAGCATTTT	CATIGDNSNQPQHF
TRBV7-8	TRBJ2-7	-	TRBD2	15	TGTGCCAGCAGCCGAGGACTGGGACTAGCGACCGAGCAGTACTTC	CASSRGLGLATEQYF
TRBV27	TRBJ2-2	-	TRBD1	16	TGTGCCAGCAGTGACTGGGACAGGGACGTATCCGGGGAGCTGTTTTTT	CASSDWDRDVSGELFF
TRBV5-4	TRBJ2-1	-	-	15	TGTGCCAGCAGCTTGTCCGGGGAGATTAGAAATGAGCAGTTCTTC	CASSLSGEIRNEQFF
TRBV9	TRBJ2-7	-	-	14	TGTGCCAGCAGCGCGACGGGAAGCTCCTACGAGCAGTACTTC	CASSATGSSYEQYF
TRBV12-5	TRBJ2-2	once	TRBD2	14	TGTGCTGGTAGAGCGGGGGGGCAGACCGGGGAGCTGTTTTTT	CAGRAGGQTGELFF
TRBV10-1	TRBJ1-5	-	-	12	TGCGCCAGCAGTAGCCTCAATCAGCCCCAGCATTTT	CASSSLNQPQHF
TRBV7-3	TRBJ1-1	-	-	15	TGTGCCAGCAGCTTGTCCCCGGGACAGAACACTGAAGCTTTCTTT	CASSLSPGQNTEAFF
TRBV11-3	TRBJ2-7	-	-	13	TGTGCCAGCAGCTTAGCTCTTTCCTACGAGCAGTACTTC	CASSLALSYEQYF
TRBV7-3	TRBJ2-7	-	-	13	TGTGCCAGCAGCATTAATCCCAGCTACGAGCAGTACTTC	CASSINPSYEQYF
TRBV9	TRBJ1-3	-	-	13	TGTGCCAGCAGCGGTAGCTCTGGAAACACCATATATTTT	CASSGSSGNTIYF
TRBV5-5	TRBJ1-3	-	-	14	TGTGCCAGCAGCCGGCAAGAGGGTGGAAACACCATATATTTT	CASSRQEGGNTIYF
TRBV27	TRBJ1-1	-	TRBD1	14	TGTGCCACCCGGGACAGGGGGCTAGACACTGAAGCTTTCTTT	CATRDRGLDTEAFF
TRBV10-3	TRBJ2-3	-	TRBD2	21	TGTGCCATCAGTGGCTATTACCCAGCGGGAGCTGGGTTTGTCAGCACAGATACGCAGTATTTT	CAISGYYPAGAGFVSTDTQYF
TRBV7-9	TRBJ1-1	-	TRBD1	15	TGTGCCAGCAGCTTAGTCGGGACAGGGAACACTGAAGCTTTCTTT	CASSLVGTGNTEAFF
TRBV3-1/TRBV3-2	TRBJ2-7	-	-	17	TGTGCCAGCAGCCCTGGACTGGGAACAAGACGCTCCTACGAGCAGTACTTC	CASSPGLGTRRSYEQYF
TRBV5-1	TRBJ1-3	-	-	13	TGCGCCAGCAGGCCGGGGGCTGGAAACACCATATATTTT	CASRPGAGNTIYF
TRBV18	TRBJ1-1	-	-	14	TGTGCCAGCTCAGTCGACAGCCTTAACACTGAAGCTTTCTTT	CASSVDSLNTEAFF